Sequencing of this T cell receptor (beta chain) was carried out in a study of cytomegalovirus exposure and HLA in healthy donors. The PCR made use of 60 Vbeta and 13 Jbeta primers. Repertoires were generated with immunoSEQ multiplex PCR, while TCRdb's copy carries only in-frame clones and drops some. Seen here are roughly 160,000 clones, roughly 80% observed once, and the top ten hold around 2.2%. The V end was cut by 2 bases, the J end by 1 base, with 9 bases between. Germline V gene data show CDR1 as LNHDA and CDR2 as SQIVND (reference sequence). The CDR3 contains 15 residues. The sequenced material came from PBMCs. The receptor's source is a man aged 50-59 years in good health and CMV-seropositive. J is TRBJ1-5 and V is TRBV19; D is possibly TRBD1 (5 bases). The CDR3 DNA reads TGTGCCAGTAGTATACCAGGGATGAGCAATCAGCCCCAGCATTTT. It translates to CASSIPGMSNQPQHF.